The rows below give T cell receptor beta chains drawn from one sample of a study of CD8 T cells in ankylosing spondylitis. MiXCR, applied by TCRdb to the 5' RACE reads, yields one record per CDR3 protein. The table lists 200,000 to 250,000 distinct CDR3 sequences, approximately 7.3% of them singletons. The sequenced sample was blood, either unsorted or a sorted T cell fraction (not recorded which). All receptors come from a male donor with ankylosing spondylitis. Each CDR3 is given with its conserved first and last residue. D genes are given only for firm matches. Not all rows give a size; the values are once, few, many and, for expanded clones, a class.

TRBV9,TRBD2,TRBJ2-3,once,14,TGTGCCAGCAGCGGCGGGGGGATCACAGATACGCAGTATTTT,CASSGGGITDTQYF
TRBV7-8,TRBD1,TRBJ1-1,few,14,TGTGCCAGCAACCCAGGGGGGGAATACACTGAAGCTTTCTTT,CASNPGGEYTEAFF
TRBV11-2,TRBD1,TRBJ2-2,.,17,TGTGCCAGCAGCTTTGCCCGGGGACAGGCGCACACCGGGGAGCTGTTTTTT,CASSFARGQAHTGELFF
TRBV19,.,TRBJ2-5,.,15,TGTGCCAGTAATACACCAGAGAAAGTCCAAGAGACCCAGTACTTC,CASNTPEKVQETQYF
TRBV20-1,TRBD1,TRBJ1-1,many,14,TGCAGTGCTAGAGCTGACAGGGGCCACACCAAAGCTTTCTTT,CSARADRGHTKAFF
TRBV27,.,TRBJ2-1,once,15,TGTGCCAGCAGCGCCGGGACCGCCACCTACAATGAGCAGTTCTTC,CASSAGTATYNEQFF
TRBV14,.,TRBJ2-7,many,14,TGTGCCAGCAGTCTGCCCGGGAATTACTACGAGCAGTACTTC,CASSLPGNYYEQYF
TRBV4-3,TRBD1,TRBJ2-1,many,15,TGCGCCAGCAGCCAAGTTTGGGACAGCTACAATGAGCAGTTCTTC,CASSQVWDSYNEQFF
TRBV24-1,.,TRBJ1-5,.,15,TGTGCCACCAGTGACAACGACCGATGGAGTCAGCCCCAGCATTTT,CATSDNDRWSQPQHF
TRBV7-8,TRBD1,TRBJ2-7,many,16,TGTGCCAGCAGATCGGACAGGGCCCCGGACGTATACGAGCAGTACTTC,CASRSDRAPDVYEQYF
TRBV11-1,.,TRBJ2-1,few,17,TGTGCCAGCAGCACCCAGGACCGACTTCGGGACTACAATGAGCAGTTCTTC,CASSTQDRLRDYNEQFF
TRBV28,.,TRBJ2-1,once,13,TGTGCCAGCAGTATACTAGGGGGTAATGAGCAGTTCTTC,CASSILGGNEQFF
TRBV7-9,.,TRBJ2-1,many,15,TGTGCCAGCAGCACAAACCAGGACAGAGGGTATGAGCAGTTCTTC,CASSTNQDRGYEQFF
TRBV28,.,TRBJ1-1,.,14,TGTGCCAGCGATACTGGGCCATTGAACACTGAAGCTTTCTTT,CASDTGPLNTEAFF
TRBV12-3/TRBV12-4,TRBD2,TRBJ2-1,many,18,TGTGCCAGCAGTCCCACGGGACTAGCGGGAAGGGTTGTAAATGAGCAGTTCTTC,CASSPTGLAGRVVNEQFF
TRBV27,TRBD1,TRBJ1-5,many,13,TGTGCCAGCAGTTTCGGGGACAGCCAGCCCCAGCATTTT,CASSFGDSQPQHF
TRBV4-3,.,TRBJ2-1,few,13,TGCGCCAGCAGTTGGGGTACCTACAATGAGCAGTTCTTC,CASSWGTYNEQFF
TRBV5-1,.,TRBJ2-3,few,16,TGCGCCAGCATACCGCAAGGGGCCGGGTCGGTAGATACGCAGTATTTT,CASIPQGAGSVDTQYF
TRBV3-1,TRBD1,TRBJ1-2,many,16,TGTGCCAGCAGCCCCCTCCCCGGGACAGGATACTATGGCTACACCTTC,CASSPLPGTGYYGYTF
TRBV5-6,.,TRBJ2-1,many,13,TGTGCCAGCAGCTTCGAAACCCACAATGAGCAGTTCTTC,CASSFETHNEQFF
TRBV5-6,.,TRBJ2-7,few,15,TGTGCCAGCAGCTTGGGTGAACAGTCGTTCTACGAGCAGTACTTC,CASSLGEQSFYEQYF
TRBV7-9,TRBD1,TRBJ2-7,many,14,TGTGCCAGCAGGTCGGGACAGGGGGGCAGCGAGCAGTACTTC,CASRSGQGGSEQYF
TRBV11-1,.,TRBJ1-1,.,13,TGTGCCAGCAGCTTAGGTCCACCCACTGAAGCTTTCTTT,CASSLGPPTEAFF
TRBV6-2/TRBV6-3,TRBD2,TRBJ2-1,many,14,TGTGCCATCGGGACTAGCGGAAACTACAATGAGCAGTTCTTC,CAIGTSGNYNEQFF
TRBV6-1,TRBD2,TRBJ2-1,few,14,TGTGCCACCACTAGCGGGGCCACCTACAATGAGCAGTTCTTC,CATTSGATYNEQFF
TRBV13,TRBD1,TRBJ1-2,many,14,TGTGCCAGCAGCCTGCGGGCAGGGGGAGTTGGCTACACCTTC,CASSLRAGGVGYTF
TRBV7-9,.,TRBJ2-7,many,15,TGTGCCAGCAGCCACGATCAGGGTGGAACCTACGAGCAGTACTTC,CASSHDQGGTYEQYF
TRBV6-5,TRBD1,TRBJ2-7,many,17,TGTGCCAGCAGTTCGCGGGAGGACAGGGGGCCCTCCTACGAGCAGTACTTC,CASSSREDRGPSYEQYF
TRBV7-9,.,TRBJ1-2,few,13,TGTGCCAGCAGCTTAGCGGTGGACTATGGCTACACCTTC,CASSLAVDYGYTF
TRBV4-3,.,TRBJ1-5,few,17,TGCGCCAGCAGCCAAGATTTCAGAGGGACACTCGATCAGCCCCAGCATTTT,CASSQDFRGTLDQPQHF
TRBV9,.,TRBJ2-7,many,15,TGTGCCAGCAGCGTAGGCCAGGGCAACTCCTACGAGCAGTACTTC,CASSVGQGNSYEQYF
TRBV4-1,TRBD2,TRBJ2-7,.,13,TGCGCCAGCAGCCAAACTAGCGGCTACGAGCAGTACTTC,CASSQTSGYEQYF
TRBV24-1,.,TRBJ2-1,many,13,TGTGCCACCAGTGTCGCTAGCATCCATGAGCAGTTCTTC,CATSVASIHEQFF
TRBV27,TRBD1,TRBJ2-3,many,15,TGTGCCAGCAGTCTCGGACAGGGGTTCACAGATACGCAGTATTTT,CASSLGQGFTDTQYF
TRBV5-6,.,TRBJ2-1,many,16,TGTGCCAGCAGCTTGGAAGTCCTTAGCTCCTACAATGAGCAGTTCTTC,CASSLEVLSSYNEQFF
TRBV20-1,.,TRBJ1-6,few,17,TGCAGTGCTAGCCCCCCGGGGCCTACCCCCCATAATTCACCCCTCCACTTT,CSASPPGPTPHNSPLHF
TRBV7-4,TRBD2,TRBJ2-1,many,10,TGTGCCAAGGCGGGGGATGAGCAGTTCTTC,CAKAGDEQFF
TRBV4-2,TRBD2,TRBJ2-1,few,11,TGTGCCAGCAGCCAACCGGGACTAGTTATCTTC,CASSQPGLVIF
TRBV7-2,.,TRBJ1-2,many,14,TGTGCCAGCAGCTTAGATCTCGGTGCCTATGGCTACACCTTC,CASSLDLGAYGYTF
TRBV30,.,TRBJ2-2,.,14,TGTGCCTGGACAGCTACTCCTAACACCGGGGAGCTGTTTTTT,CAWTATPNTGELFF
TRBV9,.,TRBJ2-7,few,13,TGTGCCAGCAGCGCCCCCGGTTACGGGGAGCAGTACTTC,CASSAPGYGEQYF
TRBV5-5,TRBD1,TRBJ1-5,many,14,TGTGCCAGCAGCTTCTACAGGGGGAATCAGCCCCAGCATTTT,CASSFYRGNQPQHF
TRBV27,.,TRBJ2-7,few,14,TGTGCCAGCAGTTTATCCGGGAGTAAGTACGAGCAGTACTTC,CASSLSGSKYEQYF
TRBV4-1,.,TRBJ1-5,many,14,TGCGCCAGCAGCCTCCCGGGGAGCAATCAGCCCCAGCATTTT,CASSLPGSNQPQHF
TRBV20-1,TRBD1,TRBJ2-2,.,15,TGCAGTGCTAGACCGACAGGGGCGGACACCGGGGAGCTGTTTTTT,CSARPTGADTGELFF
TRBV7-2,.,TRBJ1-2,many,14,TGTGCCAGCAGCTTATGGGGGGCGGACTATGGCTACACCTTC,CASSLWGADYGYTF
TRBV29-1,.,TRBJ1-3,many,14,TGCAGCGCCTTCGGGGACACGGCTGGAAACACCATATATTTT,CSAFGDTAGNTIYF
TRBV20-1,.,TRBJ1-2,many,14,TGCAGTGCTAGAGATCCCAGGGGTACCTATGGCTACACCTTC,CSARDPRGTYGYTF
TRBV15,.,TRBJ1-2,few,15,TGTGCCACCAGCAAGCATGGCTCCCCTCGGGAGGGCTACACCTTC,CATSKHGSPREGYTF
TRBV5-5,TRBD2,TRBJ2-7,few,15,TGTGCCAGCAGCTTGGCGTCGAGCGGGGGCTACGAGCAGTACTTC,CASSLASSGGYEQYF
TRBV28,TRBD1,TRBJ1-1,.,16,TGTGCCAGCAGTCCTCGGGACAGGGTTTTGGGCACTGAAGCTTTCTTT,CASSPRDRVLGTEAFF
TRBV28,TRBD1,TRBJ1-5,.,15,TGTGCCAGCAGTGGGGGACAGGGGGCTTTCTGGGTCCAGCATTTT,CASSGGQGAFWVQHF
TRBV6-2/TRBV6-3,.,TRBJ2-1,many,15,TGTGCCAGCAGCCAAGCCCTCGACCCCCTAGAGGAGCAGTTCTTC,CASSQALDPLEEQFF
TRBV5-6,.,TRBJ1-1,many,15,TGTGCCAGCAGCCTCATAGGGGGGGATGACGGTGAAGCTTTCTTT,CASSLIGGDDGEAFF
TRBV27,TRBD2,TRBJ2-3,many,15,TGTGCCAGCAGTCCCCAGGCTAGCGGGTGGGATACGCAGTATTTT,CASSPQASGWDTQYF
TRBV6-4,.,TRBJ2-7,many,12,TGTGCCAGCAGTCAGGGTCGTGGTAGGCAGTACTTC,CASSQGRGRQYF
TRBV7-8,.,TRBJ2-7,.,13,TGTGCCAGCAGCCCCCGCGCTACCTACGAGCAGTACTTC,CASSPRATYEQYF
TRBV20-1,.,TRBJ2-7,few,15,TGCAGTGCTAGCCGGAGGAGCGCCCTTTCCTACGAGCAGTACTTC,CSASRRSALSYEQYF